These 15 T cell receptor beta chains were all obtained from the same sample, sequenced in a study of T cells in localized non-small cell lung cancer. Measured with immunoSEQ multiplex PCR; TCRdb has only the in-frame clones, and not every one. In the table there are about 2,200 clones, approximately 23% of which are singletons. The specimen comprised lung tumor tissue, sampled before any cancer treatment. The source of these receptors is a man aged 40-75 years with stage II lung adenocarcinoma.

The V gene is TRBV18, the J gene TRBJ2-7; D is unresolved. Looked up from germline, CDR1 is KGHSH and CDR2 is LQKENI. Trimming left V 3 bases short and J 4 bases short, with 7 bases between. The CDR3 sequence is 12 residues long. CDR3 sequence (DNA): TGTGCCAGCTCACCCGCGTCATACGAGCAGTACTTC. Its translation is CASSPASYEQYF.

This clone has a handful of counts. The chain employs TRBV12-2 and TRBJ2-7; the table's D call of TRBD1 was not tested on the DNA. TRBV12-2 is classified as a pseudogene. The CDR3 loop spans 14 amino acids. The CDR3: CATEQGNFASEQYF. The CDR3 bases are TGTGCCACCGAACAGGGGAATTTTGCTTCCGAGCAGTACTTC.

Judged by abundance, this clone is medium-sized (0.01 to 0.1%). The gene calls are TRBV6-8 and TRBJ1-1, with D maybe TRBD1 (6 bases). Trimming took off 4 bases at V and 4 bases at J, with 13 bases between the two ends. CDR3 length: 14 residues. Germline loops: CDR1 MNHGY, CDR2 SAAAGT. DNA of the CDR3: TGTGCCAGCAGTTCCCCGGGGGCGAGCACTGAAGCTTTCTTT. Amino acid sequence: CASSSPGASTEAFF.

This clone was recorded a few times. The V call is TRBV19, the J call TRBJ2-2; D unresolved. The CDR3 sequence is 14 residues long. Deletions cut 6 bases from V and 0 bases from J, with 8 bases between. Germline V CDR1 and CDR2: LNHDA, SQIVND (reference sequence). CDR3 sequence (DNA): TGTGCCAGTAGCGCAAGCCCGAACACCGGGGAGCTGTTTTTT. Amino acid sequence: CASSASPNTGELFF. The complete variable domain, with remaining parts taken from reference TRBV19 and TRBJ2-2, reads DGGITQSPKYLFRKEGQNVTLSCEQNLNHDAMYWYRQDPGQGLRLIYYSQIVNDFQKGDIAEGYSVSREKKESFPLTVTSAQKNPTAFYLCASSASPNTGELFFGEGSRLTVL.

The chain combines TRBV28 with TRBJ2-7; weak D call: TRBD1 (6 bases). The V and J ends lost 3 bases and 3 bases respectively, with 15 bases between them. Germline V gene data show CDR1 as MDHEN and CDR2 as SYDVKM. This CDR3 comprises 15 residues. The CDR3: CASSLRPGENYEQYF. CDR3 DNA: TGTGCCAGCAGTTTGCGCCCAGGGGAAAACTACGAGCAGTACTTC.

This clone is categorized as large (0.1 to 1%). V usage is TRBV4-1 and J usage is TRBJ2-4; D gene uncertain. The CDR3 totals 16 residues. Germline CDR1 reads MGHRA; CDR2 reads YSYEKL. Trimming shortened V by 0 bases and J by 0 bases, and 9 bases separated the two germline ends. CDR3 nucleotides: TGCGCCAGCAGCCAAGATCTAAGTGTAGCCAAAAACATTCAGTACTTC. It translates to CASSQDLSVAKNIQYF.

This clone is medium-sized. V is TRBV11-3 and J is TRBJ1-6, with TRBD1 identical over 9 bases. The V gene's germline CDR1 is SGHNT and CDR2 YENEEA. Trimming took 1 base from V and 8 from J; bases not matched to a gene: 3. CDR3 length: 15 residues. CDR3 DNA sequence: TGTGCCAGCAGCTTAGGGGACAGGGTGTATTCACCCCTCCACTTT. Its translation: CASSLGDRVYSPLHF.

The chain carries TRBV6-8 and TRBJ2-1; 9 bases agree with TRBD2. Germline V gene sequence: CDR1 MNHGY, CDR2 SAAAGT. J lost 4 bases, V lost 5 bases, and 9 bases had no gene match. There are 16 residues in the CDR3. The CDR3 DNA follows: TGTGCCAGCAGTGATCGGGCGGGGGGGAAATACAATGAGCAGTTCTTC. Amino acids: CASSDRAGGKYNEQFF.

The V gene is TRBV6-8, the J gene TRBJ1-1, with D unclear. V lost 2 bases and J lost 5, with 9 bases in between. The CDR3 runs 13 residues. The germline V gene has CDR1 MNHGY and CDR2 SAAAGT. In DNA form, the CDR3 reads TGTGCCAGCAGTTACGAAGACCGAACTGAAGCTTTCTTT. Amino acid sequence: CASSYEDRTEAFF.

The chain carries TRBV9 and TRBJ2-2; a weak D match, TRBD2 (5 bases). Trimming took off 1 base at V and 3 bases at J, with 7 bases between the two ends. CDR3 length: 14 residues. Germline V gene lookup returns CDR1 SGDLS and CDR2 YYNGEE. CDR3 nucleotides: TGTGCCAGCAGCGTAATGCGGGACACCGGGGAGCTGTTTTTT. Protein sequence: CASSVMRDTGELFF.

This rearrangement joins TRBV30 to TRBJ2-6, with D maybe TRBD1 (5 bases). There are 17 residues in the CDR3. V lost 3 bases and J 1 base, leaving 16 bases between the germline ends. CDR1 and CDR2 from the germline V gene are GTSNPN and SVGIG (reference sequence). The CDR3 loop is CAWRGRAYFSGANVLTF. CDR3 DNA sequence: TGTGCCTGGAGAGGCAGGGCCTATTTTTCTGGGGCCAACGTCCTGACTTTC.

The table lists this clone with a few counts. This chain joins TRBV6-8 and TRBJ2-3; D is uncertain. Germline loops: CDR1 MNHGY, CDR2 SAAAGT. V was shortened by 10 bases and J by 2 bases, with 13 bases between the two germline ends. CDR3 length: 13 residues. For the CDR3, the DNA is TGTGCCACTGCGACCAGTCCCACAGATACGCAGTATTTT. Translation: CATATSPTDTQYF.

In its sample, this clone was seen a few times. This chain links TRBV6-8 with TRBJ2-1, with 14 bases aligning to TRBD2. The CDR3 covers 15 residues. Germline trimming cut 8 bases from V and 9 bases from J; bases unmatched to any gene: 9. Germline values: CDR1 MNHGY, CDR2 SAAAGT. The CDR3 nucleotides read TGTGCCAGCTCCAGACTAGCGGGGGGGCCTAGTGAGCAGTTCTTC. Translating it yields CASSRLAGGPSEQFF.

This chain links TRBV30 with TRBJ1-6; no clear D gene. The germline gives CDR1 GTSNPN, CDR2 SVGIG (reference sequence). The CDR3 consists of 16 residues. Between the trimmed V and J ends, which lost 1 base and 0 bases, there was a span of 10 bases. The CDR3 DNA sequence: TGTGCCTGGAGTGGGCCGGGCCGCTCCTATAATTCACCCCTCCACTTT. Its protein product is CAWSGPGRSYNSPLHF.

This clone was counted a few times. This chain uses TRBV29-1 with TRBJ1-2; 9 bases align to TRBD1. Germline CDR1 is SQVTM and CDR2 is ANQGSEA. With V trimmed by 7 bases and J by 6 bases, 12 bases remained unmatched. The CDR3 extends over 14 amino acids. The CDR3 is CSALRTGDVDGYTF. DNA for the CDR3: TGCAGCGCTCTTAGGACAGGGGATGTCGATGGCTACACCTTC.